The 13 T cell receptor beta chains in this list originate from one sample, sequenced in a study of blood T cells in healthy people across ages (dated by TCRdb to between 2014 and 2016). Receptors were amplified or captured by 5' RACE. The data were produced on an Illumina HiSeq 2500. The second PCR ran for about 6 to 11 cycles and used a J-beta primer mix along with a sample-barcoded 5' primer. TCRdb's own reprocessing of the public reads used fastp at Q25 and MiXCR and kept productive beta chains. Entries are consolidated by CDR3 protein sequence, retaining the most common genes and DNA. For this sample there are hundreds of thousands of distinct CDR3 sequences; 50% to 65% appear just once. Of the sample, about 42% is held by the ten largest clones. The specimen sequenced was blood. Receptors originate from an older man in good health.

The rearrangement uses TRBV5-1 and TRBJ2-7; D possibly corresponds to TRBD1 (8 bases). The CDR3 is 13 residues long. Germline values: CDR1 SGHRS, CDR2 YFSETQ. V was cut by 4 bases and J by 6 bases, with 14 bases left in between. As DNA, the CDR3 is TGCGCCAGCAGCCAGACAGGGGAGGGCGAGCAGTACTTC. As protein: CASSQTGEGEQYF.

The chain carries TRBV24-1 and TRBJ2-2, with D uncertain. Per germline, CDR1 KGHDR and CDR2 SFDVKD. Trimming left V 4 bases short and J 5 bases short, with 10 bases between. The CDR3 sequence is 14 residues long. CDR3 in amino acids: CATSDLDKTGELFF. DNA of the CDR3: TGTGCCACCAGTGACCTAGACAAAACCGGGGAGCTGTTTTTT.

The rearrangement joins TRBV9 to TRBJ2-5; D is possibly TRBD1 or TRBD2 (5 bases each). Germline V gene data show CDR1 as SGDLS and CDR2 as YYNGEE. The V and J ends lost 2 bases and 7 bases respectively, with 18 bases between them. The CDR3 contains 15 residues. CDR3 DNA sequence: TGTGCCAGCAGCGTCGACCGGGACGGCAAACGGACCCAGTACTTC. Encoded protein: CASSVDRDGKRTQYF. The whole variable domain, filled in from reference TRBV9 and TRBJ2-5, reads DSGVTQTPKHLITATGQRVTLRCSPRSGDLSVYWYQQSLDQGLQFLIQYYNGEERAKGNILERFSAQQFPDLHSELNLSSLELGDSALYFCASSVDRDGKRTQYFGPGTRLLVL.

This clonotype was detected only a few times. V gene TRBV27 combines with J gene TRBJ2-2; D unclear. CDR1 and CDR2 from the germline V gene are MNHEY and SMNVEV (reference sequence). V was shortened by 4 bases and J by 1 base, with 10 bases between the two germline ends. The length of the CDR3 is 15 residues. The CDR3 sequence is CASSSTLLNTGELFF. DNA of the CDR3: TGTGCCAGCAGTTCCACACTTCTGAACACCGGGGAGCTGTTTTTT.

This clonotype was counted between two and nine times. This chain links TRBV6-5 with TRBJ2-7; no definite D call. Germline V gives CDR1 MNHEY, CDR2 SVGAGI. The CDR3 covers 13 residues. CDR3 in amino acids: CVTEGGRSYEQYF. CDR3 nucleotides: TGTGTTACGGAAGGTGGAAGGTCCTACGAGCAGTACTTC.

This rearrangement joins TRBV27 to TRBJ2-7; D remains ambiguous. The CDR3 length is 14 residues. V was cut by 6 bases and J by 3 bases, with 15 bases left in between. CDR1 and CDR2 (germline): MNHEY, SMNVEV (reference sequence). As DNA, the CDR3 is TGTGCCAGCAGGCTCGGAGCCGGGTACTACGAGCAGTACTTC. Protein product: CASRLGAGYYEQYF.

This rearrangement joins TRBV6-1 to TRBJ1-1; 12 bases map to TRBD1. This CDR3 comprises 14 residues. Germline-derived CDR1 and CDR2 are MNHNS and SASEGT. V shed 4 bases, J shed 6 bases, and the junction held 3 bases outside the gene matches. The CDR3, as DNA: TGTGCCAGCAGTGGGGACAGGGGGCAGCCTGAAGCTTTCTTT. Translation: CASSGDRGQPEAFF.

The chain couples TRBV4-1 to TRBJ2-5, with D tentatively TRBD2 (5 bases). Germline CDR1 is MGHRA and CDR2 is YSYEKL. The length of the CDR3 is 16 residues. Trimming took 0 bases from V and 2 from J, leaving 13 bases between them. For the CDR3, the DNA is TGCGCCAGCAGCCAAGAGGTAGCGCCGCCTCAAGAGACCCAGTACTTC. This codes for CASSQEVAPPQETQYF.

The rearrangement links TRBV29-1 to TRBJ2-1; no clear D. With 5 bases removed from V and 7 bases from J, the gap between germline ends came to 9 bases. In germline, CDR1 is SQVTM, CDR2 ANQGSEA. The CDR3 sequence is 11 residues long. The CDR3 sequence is CSVHLRNEQFF. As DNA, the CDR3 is TGCAGCGTTCACCTCCGAAATGAGCAGTTCTTC.

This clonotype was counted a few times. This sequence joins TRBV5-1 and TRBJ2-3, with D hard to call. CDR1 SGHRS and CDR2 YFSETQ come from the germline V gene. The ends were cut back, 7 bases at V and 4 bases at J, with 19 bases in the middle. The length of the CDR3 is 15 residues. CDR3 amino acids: CASQLLGGEADTQYF. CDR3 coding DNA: TGCGCCAGCCAGCTCCTGGGTGGGGAAGCAGATACGCAGTATTTT.

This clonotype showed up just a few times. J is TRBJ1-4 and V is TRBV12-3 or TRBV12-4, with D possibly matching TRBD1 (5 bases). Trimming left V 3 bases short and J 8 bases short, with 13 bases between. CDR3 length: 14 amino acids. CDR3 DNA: TGTGCCAGCAGTTTGTCCAGGGACGGGGAAAAACTGTTTTTT. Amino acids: CASSLSRDGEKLFF.

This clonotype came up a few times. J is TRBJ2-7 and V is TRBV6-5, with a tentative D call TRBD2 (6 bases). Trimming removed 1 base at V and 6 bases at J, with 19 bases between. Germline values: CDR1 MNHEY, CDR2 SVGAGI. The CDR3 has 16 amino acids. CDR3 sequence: CASSYFGGALQGEQYF. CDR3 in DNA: TGTGCCAGCAGTTACTTCGGAGGGGCGCTTCAGGGCGAGCAGTACTTC.

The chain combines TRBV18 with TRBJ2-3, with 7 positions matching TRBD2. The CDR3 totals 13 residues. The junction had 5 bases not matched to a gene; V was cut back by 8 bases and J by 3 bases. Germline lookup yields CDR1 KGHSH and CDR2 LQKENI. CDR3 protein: CASRLRETDTQYF. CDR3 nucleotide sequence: TGTGCCAGCCGCTTGCGGGAGACAGATACGCAGTATTTT.